These 20 T cell receptor beta chains were sequenced from one sample in a study of blood T cell repertoires in COVID-19. Profiled with immunoSEQ multiplex PCR; TCRdb holds only in-frame clones, not every one. This table holds under 500,000 clones, approximately 90% found once. Sequences were obtained from PBMCs or T cells enriched from blood (not recorded which). The origin of the receptors is a man aged 25 to 40 who had recovered from COVID-19.

V is TRBV7-9 and J is TRBJ2-1, with TRBD2 as a possible D gene (6 bases). This CDR3 is built from 14 residues. CDR1 SEHNR and CDR2 FQNEAQ come from the germline V gene (reference sequence). With 4 bases removed from V and 7 bases from J, the gap between germline ends came to 14 bases. As DNA, the CDR3 is TGTGCCAGCAGCTCTAGCGTCATCAGGAATGAGCAGTTCTTC. This codes for CASSSSVIRNEQFF.

The chain is built from TRBV6-4 and TRBJ2-2; possibly TRBD1 for D (7 bases). This CDR3 is 15 amino acids long. Deletions cut 2 bases from V and 5 bases from J, with 12 bases between. Germline V gene sequence: CDR1 MRHNA, CDR2 SNTAGT. CDR3 region: CASSDLAGGTGELFF. The CDR3 DNA reads as TGTGCCAGCAGTGACCTGGCAGGGGGGACCGGGGAGCTGTTTTTT.

The chain has TRBV28 and TRBJ2-2, with TRBD2 matching over 7 bases. Trimming at V came to 6 bases and at J to 0 bases, leaving 4 bases not matched to a gene. In germline, CDR1 is MDHEN, CDR2 SYDVKM. This CDR3 has 15 residues. CDR3 in DNA: TGTGCCAGCAGCGGGGGGAGGGCGAACACCGGGGAGCTGTTTTTT. Protein sequence: CASSGGRANTGELFF.

The J gene is TRBJ1-3, the V gene TRBV10-3; the D gene is possibly TRBD1 (6 bases). The CDR3 has 16 amino acids. CDR1 and CDR2 from the germline V gene are ENHRY and SYGVKD. Trimming stripped 6 bases from V and 4 bases from J, with 19 bases between. The CDR3 protein is CAIRPALTGSGNTIYF. In DNA, the CDR3 is TGTGCCATCAGACCCGCACTTACAGGGTCGGGAAACACCATATATTTT.

J is TRBJ2-3 and V is TRBV7-6, with 7 positions matching TRBD1. The CDR3 consists of 14 residues. J was trimmed by 8 bases and V by 3 bases; bases with no gene match: 8. Germline V gene sequence: CDR1 SGHVS, CDR2 FNYEAQ. CDR3 in DNA: TGTGCCAGCAGCTTTGGGCAGGGGGTTGCTACGCAGTATTTT. Protein product: CASSFGQGVATQYF.

This sequence joins TRBV12-1 and TRBJ2-2; the DNA was not compared with TRBD1, the D call given in the table. TRBV12-1 is marked as a pseudogene. The CDR3 extends over 19 amino acids. The CDR3 DNA reads as TGTGCCAGCAGCTCCCTAACCGGCGGACAGGGGGCAGGCACCGGGGAGCTGTTTTTT. Amino acids: CASSSLTGGQGAGTGELFF.

The chain links TRBV7-3 to TRBJ2-3; TRBD2 agrees at 7 bases. The V segment lost 5 bases and the J segment 1 base; nucleotides outside the gene matches: 6. Germline V gene data show CDR1 as SGHTA and CDR2 as FQGTGA. The CDR3 length is 15 residues. The DNA of the CDR3 is TGTGCCAGCAGCCCTAGCGGCCAGGGCACAGATACGCAGTATTTT. Amino acid sequence: CASSPSGQGTDTQYF.

Of note for this clone: The sample contains more than one DNA sequence encoding this CDR3. The chain couples TRBV7-2 to TRBJ2-5, with 7 bases lining up with TRBD1. The CDR3 runs 13 residues. Germline values: CDR1 SGHTA, CDR2 FQGNSA. J was trimmed by 5 bases and V by 2 bases; bases with no gene match: 2. CDR3 DNA sequence: TGTGCCAGCAGCTTAAACAGGGGTGAGACCCAGTACTTC. Translating it yields CASSLNRGETQYF.

The chain couples TRBV2 to TRBJ2-1, with TRBD1 matching over 7 bases. Germline-derived CDR1 and CDR2 are SNHLY and FYNNEI. V shed 8 bases and J 7 bases; nucleotides not matched to a gene: 8. This CDR3 is built from 13 residues. The CDR3 here is CASHLLTGNEQFF. The CDR3 nucleotides read TGTGCCAGCCACCTTTTGACAGGGAATGAGCAGTTCTTC.

This rearrangement joins TRBV10-3 to TRBJ2-2; TRBD2 might be the D (7 bases). The CDR3 has 13 residues. Trimming cost V 7 bases and J 4 bases, with 10 bases left between them. The V gene's germline CDR1 is ENHRY and CDR2 SYGVKD. The CDR3 DNA reads as TGTGCCATCACGGGGGGCCTCACCGGGGAGCTGTTTTTT. Encoded protein: CAITGGLTGELFF.

This clone was seen a few times. The rearrangement joins TRBV27 to TRBJ2-1, with no clear D. CDR3 length: 14 amino acids. The germline CDR1 and CDR2 sequences are MNHEY and SMNVEV (reference sequence). The V and J ends lost 2 bases and 1 base respectively, with 6 bases between them. CDR3 sequence reads: CASSLQHSYNEQFF. CDR3 nucleotide sequence: TGTGCCAGCAGTTTACAACATTCCTACAATGAGCAGTTCTTC.

The chain employs TRBV11-2 and TRBJ2-3; D is possibly TRBD2 (5 bases). Trimming removed 3 bases at V and 3 bases at J, with 7 bases between. Germline assignment: CDR1 SGHAT and CDR2 FQNNGV. The length of the CDR3 is 13 residues. As DNA, the CDR3 is TGTGCCAGCAGCTTGGGAGCTACAGATACGCAGTATTTT. It specifies CASSLGATDTQYF.

V and J are TRBV19 and TRBJ2-7, with D perhaps matching TRBD2 (5 bases). Germline values: CDR1 LNHDA, CDR2 SQIVND (reference sequence). Trimming stripped 4 bases from V and 4 bases from J, with 11 bases between. This CDR3 spans 13 amino acids. The CDR3 DNA sequence: TGTGCCAGTAGTACCTCCCCGGGGTACGAGCAGTACTTC. The encoded protein is CASSTSPGYEQYF.

The chain employs TRBV9 and TRBJ1-1, with D tentatively TRBD1 (5 bases). The germline V gene has CDR1 SGDLS and CDR2 YYNGEE. CDR3 length equals 13 residues. Deletions cut 0 bases from V and 8 bases from J, with 11 bases between. Here the CDR3 DNA reads TGTGCCAGCAGCGTAGCAGGGATGGGAGAAGCTTTCTTT. Residues: CASSVAGMGEAFF.

This chain links TRBV9 with TRBJ1-5, with D possibly being TRBD1 (6 bases). This CDR3 comprises 14 residues. V was trimmed by 5 bases and J by 1 base, leaving 10 bases between them. Germline lookup yields CDR1 SGDLS and CDR2 YYNGEE. The CDR3 loop is CASSSTGSNQPQHF. CDR3 sequence (DNA): TGTGCCAGCAGTTCTACAGGGAGCAATCAGCCCCAGCATTTT.

J is TRBJ2-3 and V is TRBV27; 12 nucleotides match TRBD2. V gave up 1 base and J gave up 3 bases; unmatched junction bases: 8. This CDR3 contains 18 residues. The germline V gene has CDR1 MNHEY and CDR2 SMNVEV (reference sequence). CDR3 residues: CASSLWPDGLAGTDTQYF. As DNA, the CDR3 is TGTGCCAGCAGTTTATGGCCCGACGGACTAGCGGGAACAGATACGCAGTATTTT.

The chain recombines TRBV6-1 with TRBJ2-1; the D gene is possibly TRBD1 (5 bases). The CDR3 runs to 14 residues. The germline V gene encodes CDR1 MNHNS and CDR2 SASEGT. Between the trimmed V and J ends, which lost 0 bases and 4 bases, there was a span of 7 bases. The CDR3: CASSEAGAYNEQFF. CDR3 DNA: TGTGCCAGCAGTGAAGCTGGGGCTTACAATGAGCAGTTCTTC.

J is TRBJ1-2 and V is TRBV23-1; D is undetermined. TRBV23-1 is treated as an ORF (open reading frame) with a function not yet certain. The germline V and J ends were trimmed by 6 bases and 3 bases, with 32 bases remaining between them. This CDR3 is 20 amino acids long. CDR3 in DNA: TGCGCCAGCAGCCCTGAATCGGCCATACAGCCCCTCATCGGCTACTATGGCTACACCTTC. It translates to CASSPESAIQPLIGYYGYTF.

The chain employs TRBV18 and TRBJ1-5; perhaps TRBD1 as D (6 bases). CDR3 length: 13 amino acids. The V end lost 5 bases, the J end lost 6 bases, and 11 bases lay between the germline ends. Germline CDR1 and CDR2: KGHSH and LQKENI. The CDR3 DNA follows: TGTGCCAGCTCAGGGGGCGGAGGTCAGCCCCAGCATTTT. As protein: CASSGGGGQPQHF. Combining the CDR3 with reference TRBV18 and TRBJ1-5 gives the whole variable domain NAGVMQNPRHLVRRRGQEARLRCSPMKGHSHVYWYRQLPEEGLKFMVYLQKENIIDESGMPKERFSAEFPKEGPSILRIQQVVRGDSAAYFCASSGGGGQPQHFGDGTRLSIL.

V usage is TRBV2 and J usage is TRBJ1-4, with 8 bases matching TRBD1. This CDR3 contains 16 residues. Per the germline V gene, CDR1 is SNHLY and CDR2 is FYNNEI. Losses at the gene ends were 6 bases for V and 3 bases for J; bases not matched to a gene: 9. This CDR3 is CASRDYQGAANEKLFF. The CDR3 DNA follows: TGTGCCAGCAGGGATTACCAGGGGGCTGCTAATGAAAAACTGTTTTTT.